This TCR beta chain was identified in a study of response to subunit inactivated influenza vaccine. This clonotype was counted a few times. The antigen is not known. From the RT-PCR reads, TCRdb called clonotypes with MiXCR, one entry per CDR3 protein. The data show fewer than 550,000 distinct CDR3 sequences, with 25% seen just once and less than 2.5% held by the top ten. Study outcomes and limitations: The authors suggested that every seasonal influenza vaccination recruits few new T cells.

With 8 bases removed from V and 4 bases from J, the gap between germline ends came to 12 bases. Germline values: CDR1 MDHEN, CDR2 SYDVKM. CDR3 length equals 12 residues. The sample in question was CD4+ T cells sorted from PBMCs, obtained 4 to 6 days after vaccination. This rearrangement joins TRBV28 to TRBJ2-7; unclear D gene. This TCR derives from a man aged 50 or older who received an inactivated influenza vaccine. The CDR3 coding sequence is TGTGCCAGCGGTCTCCGAACTTACGAGCAGTACTTC. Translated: CASGLRTYEQYF.